Each of the 9 T cell receptor beta chains below was sequenced from the same sample in a study of blood T cell repertoires in COVID-19. Produced via immunoSEQ multiplex PCR; TCRdb's table is partial and in-frame only. The top ten clones hold 9.9% of a sample with around 78,000 clones, around 74% of them seen once. The specimen was peripheral blood. These receptors were collected from a human donor in a cohort sampled during active COVID-19.

This clone appeared once. J is TRBJ1-1 and V is TRBV19; tentative D call: TRBD1 (6 bases). The CDR3 loop spans 14 amino acids. With 5 bases removed from V and 12 bases from J, the gap between germline ends came to 22 bases. Germline V lookup: CDR1 LNHDA, CDR2 SQIVND (reference sequence). DNA for the CDR3: TGTGCCAGTAGTCTCTCCGGGGACAAAGCAAAAACTTTCTTT. Protein sequence: CASSLSGDKAKTFF.

The chain has TRBV15 and TRBJ1-6; TRBD1 agrees at 7 bases. CDR1 is LNHNV and CDR2 is YYDKDF in the germline V gene (reference sequence). The trim removed 4 bases at V and 10 bases at J, leaving 13 bases unmatched. This CDR3 region has 16 residues. CDR3 region: CATSTGAGGIGSPLHF. CDR3 coding DNA: TGTGCCACCAGCACCGGGGCAGGGGGGATTGGCTCACCCCTCCACTTT.

This clone was recorded only once. The genes are TRBV6-5 and TRBJ1-1; 7 bases line up with TRBD1. The CDR3 extends over 14 amino acids. CDR1 is MNHEY, CDR2 SVGAGI, per germline. V trimming: 5 bases; J trimming: 1 base; junction bases outside the gene matches: 4. The CDR3 DNA sequence: TGTGCCAGCAGTCTTGGACAGGCGAACACTGAAGCTTTCTTT. It translates to CASSLGQANTEAFF.

The chain is built from TRBV6-5 and TRBJ2-1; 7 bases agree with TRBD2. Germline CDR1 MNHEY, CDR2 SVGAGI. The CDR3 length is 14 residues. The V segment lost 7 bases and the J segment 4 bases; nucleotides outside the gene matches: 7. Here the CDR3 DNA reads TGTGCCAGCACCCCCGGGACTACTTACAATGAGCAGTTCTTC. Amino acids: CASTPGTTYNEQFF.

CDR3 nucleotides: TGCGCCAGCAGCGCTACGACACCTTCCTACGAGCAGTACTTC. It translates to CASSATTPSYEQYF. The chain employs TRBV5-1 and TRBJ2-7; D is ambiguous. Germline V CDR1 and CDR2: SGHRS, YFSETQ. This CDR3 spans 14 amino acids. Trimming pared 4 bases from V and 1 base from J, leaving 12 bases between.

The CDR3 loop is CASGFLQGMGGNTIYF. As DNA, the CDR3 is TGTGCTAGTGGTTTCTTACAGGGGATGGGGGGAAACACCATATATTTT. V usage is TRBV12-5 and J usage is TRBJ1-3; 7 bases line up with TRBD1. Trimming cost V 3 bases and J 4 bases; bases outside gene matches: 9. The CDR3 has 16 residues. The germline V gene encodes CDR1 LGHNT and CDR2 FRNRAP.

In the case of this clone: The DNA is left out, because the CDR3 cannot be placed on it with certainty; the CDR3 is given as TCRdb lists it. The chain has TRBV19 and TRBJ2-2; no check of the table's D call, TRBD1, against the DNA was made. The CDR3 extends over 17 residues, inclusive of both ends. Per germline, CDR1 LNHDA and CDR2 SQIVND (reference sequence). This CDR3 is CASSIGPGQGTPGSCFF.

This chain connects TRBV5-1 to TRBJ2-1; unclear D gene. The V gene's germline CDR1 is SGHRS and CDR2 YFSETQ. The CDR3 is made up of 12 amino acids. Trimming cost V 6 bases and J 5 bases, with 9 bases left between them. CDR3 sequence: CASTLGHNEQFF. The CDR3 bases are TGCGCCAGCACCCTTGGCCACAATGAGCAGTTCTTC.

The chain is built from TRBV20-1 and TRBJ1-4; weak D call: TRBD1 (6 bases). The germline gives CDR1 DFQATT, CDR2 SNEGSKA (reference sequence). The V end was cut by 3 bases, the J end by 7 bases, with 12 bases between. This CDR3 is built from 13 residues. CDR3 loop: CSASAGVGEKLFF. The DNA for the CDR3 is TGCAGTGCTAGTGCAGGGGTTGGTGAAAAACTGTTTTTT.